This T cell receptor (beta chain) appears in the sequencing data of a study of blood T cell repertoires in COVID-19. Produced via immunoSEQ multiplex PCR; TCRdb's table is partial and in-frame only. The data contain roughly 300,000 clones, 65% to 90% of them singletons. CDR1 MDHEN and CDR2 SYDVKM come from the germline V gene. J gave up 6 bases and V 5 bases, and 6 bases lay outside the gene matches. CDR3 size: 15 residues. The source material was PBMCs or T cells enriched from blood (not recorded which). The chain joins TRBV28 to TRBJ1-6; 8 bases line up with TRBD1. The receptor's source is a man aged 30 to 45 who had recovered from COVID-19. CDR3 in amino acids: CASSPHRGGNSPLHF. For the CDR3, the DNA is TGTGCCAGCAGTCCGCACAGGGGGGGTAATTCACCCCTCCACTTT.